This TCR beta chain is drawn from a study of T cell repertoires in cytomegalovirus infection. Study-wide context: Matching HLA type and CMV infection were both indicated by public TCR beta signatures.

TCRdb re-derived calls from the reads in MiXCR, one entry per CDR3 protein. Of a few hundred thousand distinct CDR3 sequences in the sample, around 20% were seen once. Per germline, CDR1 LNHNV and CDR2 YYDKDF (reference sequence). The length of the CDR3 is 13 residues. Deletions cut 3 bases from V and 4 bases from J, with 9 bases between. About this clonotype itself: The antigen is not known.

Sequenced material: cultured PBMCs, taken from culture after CMV antigen stimulation. This TCR was sampled from a human donor in good health (CMV status not recorded). Some clones in this sample may be carry-over from other donors' samples. The rearrangement links TRBV15 to TRBJ1-2; D not resolved. CDR3 nucleotides: TGTGCCACCAGCAGTCAGCTCAGCTATGGCTACACCTTC. Translated, it gives CATSSQLSYGYTF.